A selection of T cell receptor beta chains follows, all from one sample in a study of T cell repertoires in aging, cancer and after chemotherapy. TCRdb re-called the multiplex PCR reads through MiXCR, storing one row per CDR3 protein. The data contain 5,000 to 7,000 distinct CDR3 sequences, approximately 37% of them singletons. Sequencing was done on a sample of blood. The source is a human donor in good health. Both conserved end residues are part of each CDR3. A D gene is named only where the DNA matches it firmly. A clone size is listed for some rows: how often the clone was seen (once, few, many), or a class if it is expanded.

TRBV19	NA	TRBJ1-6	TRBD1	13	CATGQGRDSPLHF	TGTGCCACGGGACAGGGGCGAGATTCACCCCTCCACTTT
TRBV19	few	TRBJ2-1	NA	15	CASSIDRSTYNEQFF	TGTGCCAGTAGTATAGATAGGAGCACCTACAATGAGCAGTTCTTC
TRBV5-4	NA	TRBJ2-5	NA	15	CASSLIWGKQETQYF	TGTGCCAGCAGCTTGATTTGGGGGAAACAAGAGACCCAGTACTTC
TRBV6-5	NA	TRBJ2-7	TRBD1	12	CASTIQGAKQYF	TGTGCCAGCACGATCCAGGGGGCAAAGCAGTACTTC
TRBV7-9	NA	TRBJ1-6	NA	16	CASSHTVAAGNSPLHF	TGTGCCAGCAGCCATACCGTAGCTGCGGGGAATTCACCCCTCCACTTT
TRBV27	few	TRBJ2-7	TRBD2	13	CASRLAGSYEQYF	TGTGCCAGCAGGTTAGCGGGGTCCTACGAGCAGTACTTC
TRBV30	NA	TRBJ1-4	NA	13	CAWKDRNNEKLFF	TGTGCCTGGAAAGACAGGAATAATGAAAAACTGTTTTTT
TRBV27	NA	TRBJ2-6	NA	18	CASSLGPAAGVGANVLTF	TGTGCCAGCAGTTTAGGTCCGGCTGCAGGGGTTGGGGCCAACGTCCTGACTTTC
TRBV18	NA	TRBJ1-2	NA	13	CASSQLRNYGYTF	TGTGCCAGCTCACAATTAAGAAACTATGGCTACACCTTC
TRBV30	NA	TRBJ2-1	NA	14	CAWKTETSYNEQFF	TGTGCCTGGAAGACAGAGACCTCCTACAATGAGCAGTTCTTC
TRBV30	NA	TRBJ2-7	NA	11	CARGQVHEQYF	TGTGCTCGTGGACAAGTCCACGAGCAGTACTTC
TRBV12-3/TRBV12-4	NA	TRBJ1-1	TRBD1	15	CASSPTGTGGAEAFF	TGTGCCAGCAGTCCGACCGGGACAGGTGGGGCTGAAGCTTTCTTT
TRBV7-9	NA	TRBJ2-5	TRBD1	16	CASSHRQGAGPETQYF	TGTGCCAGCAGCCACAGACAGGGGGCCGGTCCGGAGACCCAGTACTTC
TRBV6-5	NA	TRBJ1-5	NA	15	CASMDGTPAYQPQHF	TGTGCCAGCATGGATGGGACCCCGGCGTATCAGCCCCAGCATTTT
TRBV6-5	few	TRBJ2-1	TRBD2	17	CASSEAEGTSGHNEQFF	TGTGCCAGCAGTGAAGCGGAGGGGACTAGCGGGCACAATGAGCAGTTCTTC
TRBV29-1	NA	TRBJ1-5	NA	14	CSVTVSNSNQPQHF	TGCAGCGTAACAGTGAGTAATAGCAATCAGCCCCAGCATTTT
TRBV27	NA	TRBJ1-4	NA	15	CASSEVGALNEKLFF	TGTGCCAGCAGTGAAGTTGGGGCGCTTAATGAAAAACTGTTTTTT